This T cell receptor beta chain was recorded in a study of cytomegalovirus exposure and HLA in healthy donors. Study information: Ancestry clustering placed roughly four fifths of several hundred genotyped donors in the Caucasian-associated cluster.

The J segment lost 8 bases and the V segment lost 6 bases, leaving 9 bases of the junction unmatched. Germline assignment: CDR1 SQVTM and CDR2 ANQGSEA. There are 13 residues in the CDR3. Whole-study results and caveats: With high specificity and sensitivity, the classifier reportedly diagnosed cytomegalovirus status.

Donors were nominally healthy when sampled, though unrecorded immune exposures were likely. Details on this clone: What it binds is not known.

The PCR made use of 60 Vbeta and 13 Jbeta primers. Study processing details: Later, an analysis found around 80 million unique TCR beta chains, and approximately 10 million of these were shared. Only in-frame clones appear in the TCRdb table, and some are missing; sequencing was by immunoSEQ multiplex PCR. V, J and clone size are those of that table, while D and trimming were read from the DNA. Of 50,000 to 70,000 clones detected, about 81% appear once; the ten largest clones hold about 7%. The source material was PBMCs. This receptor was taken from a young man in good health and CMV-seropositive. This chain joins TRBV29-1 and TRBJ1-2; 10 bases map to TRBD1. CDR3 sequence: CSVVRQGARGYTF. DNA for the CDR3: TGCAGCGTCGTACGACAGGGGGCGAGGGGCTACACCTTC.